The 15 T cell receptor beta chains below were found in one sample sequenced in a study of shared clonotypes between healthy human individuals. This table comes from immunoSEQ multiplex PCR, and its TCRdb copy is limited to in-frame clones, with some not included. The profile shows approximately 470,000 clones, approximately 82% of them singletons. Sequences were obtained from PBMCs. The receptors derive from a woman aged 40 to 50 in good health. Some clones in this sample may be carry-over from other donors' samples.

Turning to this clone: A read error may produce the germline difference seen at one junction end. This sequence joins TRBV6-6 and TRBJ1-1, with D tentatively TRBD1 (6 bases). This CDR3 is 13 amino acids long. Germline values: CDR1 MNHNY, CDR2 SVGAGI (reference sequence). Here the CDR3 reads CASSYSGTLDAFF. CDR3 nucleotide sequence: TGTGCCAGCAGTTACTCCGGGACACTTGACGCTTTCTTC.

This clone was picked up one time. The rearrangement uses TRBV7-8 and TRBJ2-2; TRBD1 agrees at 8 bases. V dropped 3 bases and J dropped 2; count of bases not matched to a gene: 5. From germline, CDR1 is SGHVS and CDR2 FQNEAQ. CDR3 length equals 16 residues. This chain's CDR3 is CASSFGTGHNTGELFF. Here the CDR3 DNA reads TGTGCCAGCAGCTTCGGGACAGGACACAACACCGGGGAGCTGTTTTTT.

Written as DNA, the CDR3 is TGTGCCAGCGGTTCAATCTACGAGCAGTACTTC. Protein: CASGSIYEQYF. The chain has TRBV28 and TRBJ2-7; no firm D call. Deletions cut 8 bases from V and 3 bases from J, with 8 bases between. Germline loops: CDR1 MDHEN, CDR2 SYDVKM. The length of the CDR3 is 11 residues.

The chain is built from TRBV28 and TRBJ1-6; 8 positions agree with TRBD1. The trim removed 5 bases at V and 3 bases at J, leaving 6 bases unmatched. Looked up from germline, CDR1 is MDHEN and CDR2 is SYDVKM. The CDR3 has 16 residues. DNA for the CDR3: TGTGCCAGCAGTCCTCCCGACAGGGGCTATAATTCACCCCTCCACTTT. Translated: CASSPPDRGYNSPLHF.

The chain recombines TRBV5-4 with TRBJ2-2; unclear D gene. The CDR3 loop spans 15 amino acids. Germline CDR1 SGHNT, CDR2 YYREEE (reference sequence). Trimming took off 4 bases at V and 2 bases at J, with 12 bases between the two ends. The CDR3 loop reads CASSPSRVNTGELFF. The CDR3, as DNA: TGTGCCAGCAGCCCGAGTAGGGTAAACACCGGGGAGCTGTTTTTT.

The chain joins TRBV5-6 to TRBJ1-5; weak D call: TRBD1 (5 bases). Trimming took 4 bases from V and 1 from J, leaving 12 bases between them. The length of the CDR3 is 15 residues. Looked up from germline, CDR1 is SGHDT and CDR2 is YYEEEE. The CDR3 nucleotides are TGTGCCAGCAGCGTCCAGGGTATGAGCAATCAGCCCCAGCATTTT. Protein sequence: CASSVQGMSNQPQHF. The full variable domain, rest sourced from reference TRBV5-6 and TRBJ1-5, is DAGVTQSPTHLIKTRGQQVTLRCSPKSGHDTVSWYQQALGQGPQFIFQYYEEEERQRGNFPDRFSGHQFPNYSSELNVNALLLGDSALYLCASSVQGMSNQPQHFGDGTRLSIL.

The CDR3 is CAWSVSLGQGDTQYF. In DNA, the CDR3 is TGTGCCTGGAGTGTAAGTCTTGGTCAGGGAGATACGCAGTATTTT. The gene calls are TRBV30 and TRBJ2-3, with D possibly matching TRBD1 (5 bases). V lost 0 bases and J lost 5, with 15 bases in between. Looked up from germline, CDR1 is GTSNPN and CDR2 is SVGIG (reference sequence). The CDR3 sequence is 15 residues long.

The chain is built from TRBV7-9 and TRBJ1-1, with 10 bases that match TRBD1. The CDR3 runs 14 residues. CDR1 and CDR2 (germline): SEHNR, FQNEAQ (reference sequence). Germline trimming cut 8 bases from V and 7 bases from J; bases unmatched to any gene: 10. CDR3 nucleotides: TGTGCCAGCGAATCCGGGACAGGGGCCCTTGAAGCTTTCTTT. Translated: CASESGTGALEAFF.

This clone came up many times. V and J are TRBV9 and TRBJ2-7, with 15 bases identical to TRBD2. Trimming cost V 2 bases and J 0 bases; bases outside gene matches: 6. This CDR3 has 18 amino acids. Germline assignment: CDR1 SGDLS and CDR2 YYNGEE. The CDR3 reads CASSVGLAGGHSSYEQYF. CDR3 DNA: TGTGCCAGCAGCGTGGGACTAGCGGGAGGCCATTCCTCCTACGAGCAGTACTTC.

Only a few counts were recorded for this clone. This chain links TRBV29-1 with TRBJ2-3, with 7 bases matching TRBD2. Trimming took 7 bases from V and 5 from J; bases not matched to a gene: 12. Per the germline V gene, CDR1 is SQVTM and CDR2 is ANQGSEA. The CDR3 is 14 residues long. The DNA for the CDR3 is TGCAGCGCGATAAGCGGGGAGGGGATAGATACGCAGTATTTT. Translation gives CSAISGEGIDTQYF.

This clone appeared a few times. V and J are TRBV4-3 and TRBJ2-2; unclear D gene. The CDR3 spans 14 residues. CDR1 and CDR2 from the germline V gene are LGHNA and YSLEER. The V gene lost 4 bases and the J gene lost 6 bases, with 12 bases spanning the gap. DNA for the CDR3: TGCGCCAGCAGCCGCCTTAGCTCCGCCGGGGAGCTGTTTTTT. It encodes CASSRLSSAGELFF.

The chain joins TRBV11-2 to TRBJ1-3; no firm D call. There are 14 residues in the CDR3. V shed 5 bases and J shed 0 bases, with 8 bases lying between them. The germline V gene has CDR1 SGHAT and CDR2 FQNNGV. This chain's CDR3 is CASSPPGSGNTIYF. Here the CDR3 DNA reads TGTGCCAGCAGCCCCCCCGGCTCTGGAAACACCATATATTTT.

The V gene is TRBV5-4, the J gene TRBJ1-1; D might be TRBD1 (5 bases). Germline V gives CDR1 SGHNT, CDR2 YYREEE (reference sequence). This CDR3 is 12 amino acids long. With 5 bases removed from V and 5 bases from J, the gap between germline ends came to 10 bases. Here the CDR3 reads CASSRGSTEAFF. CDR3 nucleotides: TGTGCCAGCAGTCGGGGGTCGACTGAAGCTTTCTTT.

The rearrangement joins TRBV10-3 to TRBJ1-2; the match to TRBD1 covers 10 bases. After removal of 6 bases from V and 3 bases from J, the junction contained 4 bases not matched to a gene. Germline CDR1 ENHRY, CDR2 SYGVKD. The CDR3 is made up of 14 amino acids. CDR3 sequence (DNA): TGTGCCATCAGGGGGACAGGGGAGGACTATGGCTACACCTTC. Amino acid sequence: CAIRGTGEDYGYTF.

This chain uses TRBV4-3 with TRBJ2-5, with D possibly TRBD2 on 6 matching bases. The CDR3 loop spans 15 amino acids. Germline CDR1 reads LGHNA; CDR2 reads YSLEER. With 4 bases removed from V and 4 bases from J, the gap between germline ends came to 16 bases. The DNA of the CDR3 is TGCGCCAGCAGCCTCCAAAGGAGGGTGGGAGAGACCCAGTACTTC. It translates to CASSLQRRVGETQYF.